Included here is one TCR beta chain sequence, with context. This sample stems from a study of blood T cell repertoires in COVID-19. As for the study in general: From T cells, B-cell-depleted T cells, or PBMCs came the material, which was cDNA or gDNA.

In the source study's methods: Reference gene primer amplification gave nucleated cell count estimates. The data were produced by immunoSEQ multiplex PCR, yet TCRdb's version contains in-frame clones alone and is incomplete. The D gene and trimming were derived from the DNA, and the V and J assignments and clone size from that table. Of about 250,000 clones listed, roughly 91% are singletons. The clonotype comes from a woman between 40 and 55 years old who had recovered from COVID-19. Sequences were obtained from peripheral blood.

The CDR3 spells CASSTGQKLFF. The CDR3 region has the DNA TGTGCCAGCAGTACCGGACAGAAACTGTTTTTT. The rearrangement joins TRBV6-2 or TRBV6-3 to TRBJ1-4; maybe TRBD1 (6 bases). This CDR3 is built from 11 residues. Trimming removed 5 bases at V and 11 bases at J, with 9 bases between. Germline V gene data show CDR1 as MNHEY and CDR2 as SVGEGT.